This entry features one TCR beta chain sequence. This clone came up once. There is no known antigen for this receptor. The record has no base qualities; no much larger clone is one base away. Following the manufacturer's recommendations, the immunoSEQ kit was used to generate TCR beta libraries from genomic DNA. To prepare libraries, a first multiplex PCR with proprietary primers was run, followed by a second PCR that added unique barcodes, and a bead cleanup was done after each round. Each sample batch included a kit-provided positive control reaction and a negative control reaction. The final libraries were assessed on an Agilent 4200 TapeStation D1000 ScreenTape, pooled by volume, and quantified by qPCR. Sequencing was performed on an Illumina NextSeq500 using a MidOutput 150-cycle cartridge, with 156 Read1 cycles, 15 Index1 cycles, and the kit custom primers. The pooled library was loaded at 0.95 to 1 pM with about 18% PhiX control spiked in. The original pipeline was this. The vendor-processed data were analyzed in R, and a clonotype was defined as all T cells that share the same CDR3 nucleotide sequence. In the clone abundance analyses, frequencies in each sample were normalized to that sample's 10,000 most abundant clones. Public T cell clones, averaging fewer than five per sample, were removed before analysis. Tumor-enriched and baseline blood-enriched clonotypes were defined by at least a 32-fold difference in abundance between compartments. Clonotypes expanded or contracted between blood time points were identified with a beta-binomial differential abundance model. Tumor-blood repertoire similarity was measured with the Baroni-Urbani and Buser coefficient, and groups were compared using two-tailed Wilcoxon tests in R. TCRdb carries this immuneACCESS record with in-frame sequences only. Its versions omit some clonotypes, under half of them owing to an unresolved V gene in the studies checked, with the rest unexplained. That table gives V, J and clone size, and the DNA gave D and trimming. Counted in this sample were approximately 61,000 clones; around 78% of them appeared once. Less than 7.5% of the sample is in the top ten clones.

The label giving this sample's time point can be read as: blood 2 weeks post-SBRT. The treatment or condition label of this sample denotes: 15 Gy SBRT to primary tumor, nephrectomy 4 weeks later. To follow tumor-enriched clonotypes, peripheral blood was collected serially from radiation-treated patients at baseline and again at 2 weeks and 4 weeks after SBRT. Every patient's renal cell carcinoma showed clear cell pathology. Genomic DNA for TCR sequencing was prepared using the QIAamp DNA Blood Mini Kit (Qiagen). Only samples passing all quality control checks were included in the analyses. This record belongs to a study of radiation and T cells in renal cell carcinoma (dated by TCRdb to the early 2020s). General notes on the study: Samples were obtained from a clinical trial, in which 15 Gy stereotactic body radiation therapy was delivered to primary renal cell carcinomas and nephrectomy was performed 4 weeks later. In total, 50 or so samples, comprising approximately 25 tumors and roughly 27 peripheral blood samples, were subjected to TCR beta sequencing. A total of approximately 3,800,000 unique CDR3 nucleotide sequences, encoding 2,500,000 or so unique CDR3 amino acid sequences, were found across all 50 or so samples. The paper's findings and limits, for the study overall: No pretreatment tumor biopsies were available, so the baseline intratumoral presence of clonotypes could not be determined. Because the trial had a single-armed design, the trial could not examine how radiation dose or scheduling affected the TCR repertoire. Top tumor clonotypes rose in blood from baseline to 2 weeks post-radiation, then contracted by 4 weeks, suggesting transient expansion of tumor-resident clones. Dynamics of the blood repertoire were not tracked past 4 weeks after treatment.

V is cut back by 0 bases and J by 11 bases, with 9 bases in the junction unmatched. CDR1 LGHNA and CDR2 YSLEER are derived from the germline V gene. Its CDR3 holds 14 amino acids, cysteine through phenylalanine. The read is trimmed to its CDR3 DNA, 42 bases read in frame from base 1. This clonotype originated in a man aged 55 to 70 with renal cell carcinoma. The source material was blood, sampled from a patient whose treatment included radiotherapy and nephrectomy. The V and J segments used are TRBV4-3 and TRBJ2-5, with 7 bases aligning to TRBD1. The DNA sequence reads TGCGCCAGCAGCCAAGAAGACAGGGCGACAGAGCAGTACTTC. The resulting protein is CASSQEDRATEQYF.